A selection of T cell receptor beta chains follows, all from one sample in a study of cytomegalovirus exposure and HLA in healthy donors. The repertoire was sequenced with immunoSEQ multiplex PCR; TCRdb's copy has only in-frame clones and lacks some. In the table there are fewer than 90,000 clones, approximately 81% of which are singletons. Sequenced material: PBMCs. The receptors were gathered from a young woman in good health and CMV-seropositive. The CDR3 runs from the conserved cysteine through the conserved F or W. The D gene is left open where the match is weak. Size tells how often a clone was seen (once, few, many) or the class of an expanded clone, and some rows leave it out.

clone_size	d_call	v_call	j_call	cdr3_nt	cdr3_aa
once	TRBD2	TRBV4-2	TRBJ2-2	TGTGCCAGCAGCGCTGCCCTAGCGGGGGACACCGGGGAGCTGTTTTTT	CASSAALAGDTGELFF
.	.	TRBV6-1	TRBJ1-1	TGTGCCAGCAGTGTGCGTTTTGAGGGTACTGAAGCTTTCTTT	CASSVRFEGTEAFF
.	.	TRBV28	TRBJ2-7	TGTGCCAGCAGAGCCAACGGTCCCTACGAGCAGTACTTC	CASRANGPYEQYF
few	.	TRBV7-2	TRBJ1-2	TGTGCCAGCAGCTTAAGTGGCAGGATTAAATATGGCTACACCTTC	CASSLSGRIKYGYTF
.	TRBD1	TRBV7-9	TRBJ1-2	TGTGCCAGCAGCCACGGGGGACAGGGGGTTTATGGCTACACCTTC	CASSHGGQGVYGYTF
.	.	TRBV5-4	TRBJ1-1	TGTGCCAGCAGCTTGGGGGGGGTGAACACTGAAGCTTTCTTT	CASSLGGVNTEAFF
.	TRBD1	TRBV5-1	TRBJ2-3	TGCGCCAGCAGCTCGACAGGGCGCACAGATACGCAGTATTTT	CASSSTGRTDTQYF
.	TRBD1	TRBV9	TRBJ1-2	TGTGCCAGCAGCGCGACAGGGGGCAGGTTAGGCTACACCTTC	CASSATGGRLGYTF
.	TRBD1	TRBV27	TRBJ2-1	TGTGCCAGCAGGACGGACAGGGAGGTCGATGAGCAGTTCTTC	CASRTDREVDEQFF
.	.	TRBV28	TRBJ1-2	TGTGCCAGCAGTTTACCCTTCGGCGGCTATGGCTACACCTTC	CASSLPFGGYGYTF
.	TRBD2	TRBV9	TRBJ2-5	TGTGCCAGCAGCGCTCCTAGCGGGGGGGCGTACCAAGAGACCCAGTACTTC	CASSAPSGGAYQETQYF
.	.	TRBV14	TRBJ1-3	TGTGCCAGCAGCGTCGACAGCATCTCTGGAAACACCATATATTTT	CASSVDSISGNTIYF
.	TRBD1	TRBV4-2	TRBJ2-7	TGTGCCAGCAGCCAAGTGGGACAGTTGGACGAGCAGTACTTC	CASSQVGQLDEQYF
.	TRBD1	TRBV9	TRBJ2-3	TGTGCCAGCAGCGCAACCTCCGGGACAGTGACAGATACGCAGTATTTT	CASSATSGTVTDTQYF
.	.	TRBV9	TRBJ2-7	TGTGCCAGCAGTCCCCAGAAAGGGGGCTCCTACGAGCAGTACTTC	CASSPQKGGSYEQYF
.	TRBD1	TRBV7-3	TRBJ1-3	TGTGCCAGCAGCTTAGAGGAGGGGGCCAGCATATATTTT	CASSLEEGASIYF
.	.	TRBV28	TRBJ2-7	TGTGCCAGCAGTTTCCACGGCTACGAGCAGTACTTC	CASSFHGYEQYF
.	TRBD1	TRBV15	TRBJ2-7	TGTGCCACCAGCGGAGACACCGGACAGGGTGGCGAGCAGTACTTC	CATSGDTGQGGEQYF
.	.	TRBV4-1	TRBJ2-5	TGCGCCAGCAGCCAAGTAATGGCCGGGGGAGAGACCCAGTACTTC	CASSQVMAGGETQYF
.	.	TRBV25-1	TRBJ2-1	TGTGCCAGCACCCACTCCGGAGGGGGCGCCCACAATGAGCAGTTCTTC	CASTHSGGGAHNEQFF
.	TRBD1	TRBV2	TRBJ1-2	TGTGCCAGCAGTGATCGGTCAGGGGGCATGTATGGCTACACCTTC	CASSDRSGGMYGYTF
.	TRBD1	TRBV4-2	TRBJ1-5	TGTGCCAGCAGCCTCGGGACAGGGAATCAGCCCCAGCATTTT	CASSLGTGNQPQHF
.	.	TRBV6-6	TRBJ2-7	TGTGCCAGCAGTTACGAGTCCCTCGGGGGCGAGCAGTACTTC	CASSYESLGGEQYF
once	.	TRBV18	TRBJ2-2	TGTGCCAGCTCACCACGCCGAGACACCGGGGAGCTGTTTTTT	CASSPRRDTGELFF
.	TRBD2	TRBV9	TRBJ2-1	TGTGCCAGCAGCGTAGTTCCCAGGACTAGCGGGGGTTTTGGTGAGCAGTTCTTC	CASSVVPRTSGGFGEQFF
.	TRBD2	TRBV27	TRBJ2-3	TGTGCCAGCCATTCCGCGGGGGAGGGCACAGATACGCAGTATTTT	CASHSAGEGTDTQYF
.	TRBD1	TRBV6-6	TRBJ2-7	TGTGCCAGCATCCTAGGGGACAGGGTACTCTACGAGCAGTACTTC	CASILGDRVLYEQYF
.	.	TRBV4-2	TRBJ2-5	TGTGCCAGCAGCCAAGATCGGAGCAAGGAGACCCAGTACTTC	CASSQDRSKETQYF
.	.	TRBV5-1	TRBJ1-2	TGCGCCAGCAGCTTCGGGAGGCCCCCCTATTATGGCTACACCTTC	CASSFGRPPYYGYTF
once	TRBD2	TRBV29-1	TRBJ2-1	TGCAGCGGTACCCCCTCTAGCGGGGGGGCCTACAATGAGCAGTTCTTC	CSGTPSSGGAYNEQFF
once	TRBD1	TRBV4-3	TRBJ1-5	TGCGCCAGCAGCCAAGGAGGGGGCAGCAATCAGCCCCAGCATTTT	CASSQGGGSNQPQHF
.	TRBD2	TRBV7-2	TRBJ2-3	TGCCCCCGGCGACTAGCGGGGGGGCCTTACTGCACAGATACGCAGTATTTT	CPRRLAGGPYCTDTQYF
.	TRBD1	TRBV7-2	TRBJ1-5	TGTGCCAGCAGCCTCAGGGGGAACCAGCCCCAGCATTTT	CASSLRGNQPQHF
.	.	TRBV5-6	TRBJ1-4	TGTGCCAGCAGCTTGGGTCGGGGGGCGCACGAAAAACTGTTTTTT	CASSLGRGAHEKLFF